This T cell receptor (beta chain) was sequenced during a study of neurological immune-mediated disorders. CDR3 size: 15 residues. Germline CDR1 SGHRS, CDR2 YFSETQ. Trimming removed 2 bases from V and 0 bases from J, with 9 bases in between. At least ten counts were recorded for this clonotype. Antigen: not known. A 10-nucleotide random UMI tagged transcripts in template-switch 5'RACE cDNA synthesis. From the 5' RACE reads, TCRdb called clonotypes with MiXCR, one entry per CDR3 protein. The table includes about 80,000 distinct CDR3 sequences, 5% to 6.5% detected once. Whole-study results and caveats: Falling below healthy controls, multiple sclerosis showed the least TCR clonal expansion, while HTLV-1-associated myelopathy showed the most.

The time point is: longitudinal time-point 2. The unsorted libraries originated from 2 million PBMCs kept at -80 C. The sequenced sample consisted of PBMCs. The chain employs TRBV5-1 and TRBJ1-3; TRBD1 is a possible D gene (5 bases). This TCR derives from an older woman with multiple sclerosis. The CDR3 nucleotides read TGCGCCAGCAGCTTAGCGGACAACTCTGGAAACACCATATATTTT. Protein sequence: CASSLADNSGNTIYF.